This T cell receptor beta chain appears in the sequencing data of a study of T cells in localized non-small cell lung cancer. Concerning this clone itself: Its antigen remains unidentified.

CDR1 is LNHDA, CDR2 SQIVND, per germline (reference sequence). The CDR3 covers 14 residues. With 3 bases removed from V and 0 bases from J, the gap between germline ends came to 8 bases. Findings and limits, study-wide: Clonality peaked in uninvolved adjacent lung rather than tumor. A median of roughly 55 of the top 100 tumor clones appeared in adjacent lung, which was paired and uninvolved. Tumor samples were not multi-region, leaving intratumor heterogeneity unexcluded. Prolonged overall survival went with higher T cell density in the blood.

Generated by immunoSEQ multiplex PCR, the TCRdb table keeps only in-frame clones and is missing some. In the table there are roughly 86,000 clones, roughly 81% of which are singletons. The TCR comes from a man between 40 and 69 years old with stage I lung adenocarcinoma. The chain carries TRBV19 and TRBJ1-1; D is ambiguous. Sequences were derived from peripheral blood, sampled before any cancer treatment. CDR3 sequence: CASSIGLMNTEAFF. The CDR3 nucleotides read TGTGCCAGTAGTATTGGACTCATGAACACTGAAGCTTTCTTT.